This TCR beta chain was sequenced during a study of identical twins. This clonotype was observed at least ten times. Its specificity is unknown. A universal primer site came from template switching; cDNA carried unique molecular identifiers. Using its own MiXCR run on the 5' RACE reads, TCRdb lists one record per CDR3 protein. The sample includes more than 1.5 million distinct CDR3 sequences, less than 40% of them seen just once. J gave up 5 bases and V 5 bases, and 5 bases lay outside the gene matches. This CDR3 region has 13 residues. General study results and limits: Invariant MAIT and iNKT cells could partly confound zero-insertion analyses.

Sequencing was done on a sample of cord blood. This chain connects TRBV12-3 or TRBV12-4 to TRBJ1-2, with 7 bases that match TRBD1. The clonotype comes from a newborn girl in good health. CDR3 nucleotide sequence: TGTGCCAGCAGTCCTACAGGGGAGTATGGCTACACCTTC. Amino acids: CASSPTGEYGYTF.